The sequence of this T cell receptor beta chain was determined in a study of blood T cells in healthy people across ages. There are many counts of this clonotype. Germline CDR1 is SGHAT and CDR2 is FQNNGV. Trimming shortened V by 5 bases and J by 3 bases, and 8 bases separated the two germline ends. CDR3 length equals 12 residues. With a J-beta primer mix and a sample-barcoded 5' primer, a second PCR ran about 7 to 12 cycles. TCRdb recomputed calls from the 5' RACE reads with MiXCR, one row per CDR3 protein. Seen here are roughly 1,000,000 distinct CDR3 sequences, under 30% observed once, and the top ten hold approximately 0.7%. Per sample, extraction of total RNA gave at least 6 micrograms in every case. These sequences were also reported in another study, on T cells of mothers and their children. This second report adds: A slight, non-significant increase in overlap was found for related mother-child pairs relative to unrelated pairs.

The sequence derives from a girl aged 2 to 10 in good health. The sequenced sample consisted of blood. The V and J genes are TRBV11-2 and TRBJ2-7; D remains unclear. The CDR3 DNA reads as TGTGCCAGCAGCGTAGGATACTACGAGCAGTACTTC. This gives the protein CASSVGYYEQYF.